This entry describes one T cell receptor (beta chain). Authors' data handling: Counts of nucleated cells, estimated from reference gene primer amplification, were obtained. Using immunoSEQ multiplex PCR, the repertoire was profiled, and TCRdb retains in-frame clones only, with some absent. That table is the source of V, J and clone size, and D and trimming were worked out from the DNA. The table shows under 500,000 clones, with 87% occurring only once. This sample was included in a study of blood T cell repertoires in COVID-19. Study as a whole: T cells, B-cell-depleted T cells, or PBMCs provided the cDNA or gDNA that served as material.

The CDR3 loop spans 15 amino acids. With 5 bases removed from V and 7 bases from J, the gap between germline ends came to 15 bases. Germline V gene sequence: CDR1 LGHDT, CDR2 YNNKEL (reference sequence). The TCR originated in a woman between 18 and 29 years old with acute COVID-19. The rearrangement uses TRBV3-1 (or the pseudogene TRBV3-2) and TRBJ1-6; tentatively, D is TRBD1 (6 bases). The sample was PBMCs or T cells enriched from blood (not recorded which). As DNA, the CDR3 is TGTGCCAGCAGCTTGACGCAGGGGAACAATTCACCCCTCCACTTT. The encoded protein is CASSLTQGNNSPLHF.